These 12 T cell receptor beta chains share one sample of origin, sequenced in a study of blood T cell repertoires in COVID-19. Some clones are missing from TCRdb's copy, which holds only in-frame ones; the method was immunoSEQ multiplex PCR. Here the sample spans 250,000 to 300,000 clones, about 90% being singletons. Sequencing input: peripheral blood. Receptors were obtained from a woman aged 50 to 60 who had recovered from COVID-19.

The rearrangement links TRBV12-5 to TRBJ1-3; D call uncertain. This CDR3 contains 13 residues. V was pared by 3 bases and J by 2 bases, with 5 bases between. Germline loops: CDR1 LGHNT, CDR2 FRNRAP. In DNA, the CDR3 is TGTGCTAGTGGTTTTCTTGCTGGAAACACCATATATTTT. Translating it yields CASGFLAGNTIYF.

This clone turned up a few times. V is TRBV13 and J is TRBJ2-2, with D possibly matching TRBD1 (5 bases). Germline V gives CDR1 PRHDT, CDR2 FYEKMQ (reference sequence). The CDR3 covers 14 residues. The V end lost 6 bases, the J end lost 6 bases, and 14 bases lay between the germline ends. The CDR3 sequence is CASSFQGRAGELFF. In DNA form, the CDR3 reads TGTGCCAGCAGTTTCCAGGGTAGAGCCGGGGAGCTGTTTTTT.

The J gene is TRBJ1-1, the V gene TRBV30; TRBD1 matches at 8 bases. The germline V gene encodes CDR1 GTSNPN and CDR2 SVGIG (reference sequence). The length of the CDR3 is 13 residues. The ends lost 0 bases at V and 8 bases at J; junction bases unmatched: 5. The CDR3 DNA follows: TGTGCCTGGAGTGTACTAGGACAGGGAGAAGCTTTCTTT. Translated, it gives CAWSVLGQGEAFF. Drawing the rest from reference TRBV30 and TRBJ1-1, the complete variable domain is SQTIHQWPATLVQPVGSPLSLECTVEGTSNPNLYWYRQAAGRGLQLLFYSVGIGQISSEVPQNLSASRPQDRQFILSSKKLLLSDSGFYLCAWSVLGQGEAFFGQGTRLTVV.

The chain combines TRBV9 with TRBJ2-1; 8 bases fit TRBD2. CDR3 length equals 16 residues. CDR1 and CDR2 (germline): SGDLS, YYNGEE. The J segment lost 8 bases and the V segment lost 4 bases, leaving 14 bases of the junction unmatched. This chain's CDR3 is CASSSGDLAGGDEQFF. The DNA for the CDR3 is TGTGCCAGCAGCTCGGGCGACCTAGCGGGCGGCGATGAGCAGTTCTTC.

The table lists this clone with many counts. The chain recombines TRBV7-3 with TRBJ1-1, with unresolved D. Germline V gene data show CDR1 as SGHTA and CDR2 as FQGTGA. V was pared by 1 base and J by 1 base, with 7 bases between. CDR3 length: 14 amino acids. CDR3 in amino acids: CASSLMSQNTEAFF. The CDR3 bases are TGTGCCAGCAGCTTAATGTCACAGAACACTGAAGCTTTCTTT.

Written as DNA, the CDR3 is TGTGCCAGCAGTTACTCGAAACGGCAGGACTACGAGCAGTACTTC. Its translation: CASSYSKRQDYEQYF. The gene calls are TRBV6-6 and TRBJ2-7; no clear D gene. CDR1 MNHNY and CDR2 SVGAGI come from the germline V gene (reference sequence). This CDR3 is 15 amino acids long. Trimming shortened V by 0 bases and J by 3 bases, and 12 bases separated the two germline ends.

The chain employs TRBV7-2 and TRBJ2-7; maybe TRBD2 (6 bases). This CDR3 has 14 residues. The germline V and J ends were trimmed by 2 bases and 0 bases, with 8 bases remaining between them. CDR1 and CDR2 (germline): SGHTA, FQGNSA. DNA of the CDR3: TGTGCCAGCAGCTTAAATAGCGGCTCCTACGAGCAGTACTTC. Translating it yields CASSLNSGSYEQYF.

CDR3 sequence reads: CASSPTITPGQGLYGYTF. The CDR3 DNA follows: TGTGCCAGCAGTCCCACAATTACTCCGGGACAGGGGCTCTATGGCTACACCTTC. The chain uses TRBV28 and TRBJ1-2; 10 bases map to TRBD1. V lost 5 bases, J lost 4 bases, and 16 bases stayed unmatched. Germline values: CDR1 MDHEN, CDR2 SYDVKM. The CDR3 extends over 18 amino acids.

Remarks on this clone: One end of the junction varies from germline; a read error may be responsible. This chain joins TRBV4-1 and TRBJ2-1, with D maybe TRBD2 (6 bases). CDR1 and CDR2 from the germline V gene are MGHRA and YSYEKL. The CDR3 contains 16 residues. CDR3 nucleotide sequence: TGCGCCAGCAGTCAAGATACGTGGGGACTGGGGAATGAGCAGTTCTTC. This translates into CASSQDTWGLGNEQFF.

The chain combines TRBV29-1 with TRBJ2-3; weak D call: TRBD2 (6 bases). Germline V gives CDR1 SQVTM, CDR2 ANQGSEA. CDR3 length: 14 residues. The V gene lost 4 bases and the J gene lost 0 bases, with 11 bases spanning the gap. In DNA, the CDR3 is TGCAGCGTTGGTGGTAGCGGAAGCACAGATACGCAGTATTTT. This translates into CSVGGSGSTDTQYF.

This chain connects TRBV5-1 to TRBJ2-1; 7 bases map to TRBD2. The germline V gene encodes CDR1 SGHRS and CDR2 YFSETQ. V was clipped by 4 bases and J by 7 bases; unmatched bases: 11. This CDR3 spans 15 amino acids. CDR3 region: CASSRLRGSTNEQFF. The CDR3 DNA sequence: TGCGCCAGCAGCAGGTTGCGGGGGAGCACTAATGAGCAGTTCTTC.

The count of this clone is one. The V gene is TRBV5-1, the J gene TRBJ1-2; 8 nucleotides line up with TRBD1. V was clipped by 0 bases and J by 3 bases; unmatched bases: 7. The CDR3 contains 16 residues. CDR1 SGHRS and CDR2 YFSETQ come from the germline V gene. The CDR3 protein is CASSLGQGSADYGYTF. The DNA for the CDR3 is TGCGCCAGCAGCTTGGGACAGGGGAGTGCGGACTATGGCTACACCTTC.